This T cell receptor beta chain was observed in a study of blood T cell repertoires in COVID-19. The wider study: Samples taken during acute and convalescent COVID-19 were collected in the United States, Italy and Spain. PBMCs, B-cell-depleted T cells, or T cells were the source of the cDNA or gDNA that made up the material.

The germline V gene has CDR1 SGHVS and CDR2 FQNEAQ. This CDR3 is 15 amino acids long. The junction had 7 bases not matched to a gene; V was cut back by 6 bases and J by 6 bases. Authors' processing steps: Nucleated cell number was recorded as an estimate derived from reference gene primer amplification. TCRdb's copy holds only in-frame clones and misses some; the assay was immunoSEQ multiplex PCR. V, J and clone size were drawn from that table, and D and trimming were deduced from the DNA. The repertoire includes 130,000 to 150,000 clones, approximately 80% of them detected once, and roughly 10% sits in the top ten. This clone was seen only once.

This TCR was sampled from a man in his 60s with active or convalescent COVID-19. The sample consisted of peripheral blood. The chain carries TRBV7-8 and TRBJ2-2, with 10 bases that match TRBD2. This CDR3 reads CASRIMLAGAGELFF. In DNA, the CDR3 is TGTGCCAGCAGGATAATGCTAGCGGGAGCCGGGGAGCTGTTTTTT.